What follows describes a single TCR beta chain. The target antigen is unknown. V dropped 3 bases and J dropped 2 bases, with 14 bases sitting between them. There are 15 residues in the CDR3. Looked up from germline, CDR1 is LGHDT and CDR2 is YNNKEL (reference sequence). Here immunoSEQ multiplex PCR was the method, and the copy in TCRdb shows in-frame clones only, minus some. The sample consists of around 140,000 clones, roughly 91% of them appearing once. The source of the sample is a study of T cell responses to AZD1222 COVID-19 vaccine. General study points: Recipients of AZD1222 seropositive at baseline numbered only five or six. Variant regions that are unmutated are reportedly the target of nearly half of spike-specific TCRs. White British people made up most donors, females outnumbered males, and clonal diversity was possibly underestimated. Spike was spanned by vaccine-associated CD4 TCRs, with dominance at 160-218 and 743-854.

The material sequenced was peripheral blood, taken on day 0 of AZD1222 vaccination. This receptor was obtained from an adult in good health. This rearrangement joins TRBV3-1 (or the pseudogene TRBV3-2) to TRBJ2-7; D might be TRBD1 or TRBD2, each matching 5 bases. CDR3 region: CASSQAPGPAYEQYF. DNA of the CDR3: TGTGCCAGCAGCCAGGCCCCGGGACCAGCCTACGAGCAGTACTTC.